Given below is one T cell receptor beta chain in context. Repertoires were generated with immunoSEQ multiplex PCR, while TCRdb's copy carries only in-frame clones and drops some. The sample includes about 74,000 clones, approximately 95% of them seen just once. Germline assignment: CDR1 SGHTA and CDR2 FQGNSA. V lost 5 bases and J 4 bases, leaving 21 bases between the germline ends. The length of the CDR3 is 16 residues. This sample is part of a study of cytomegalovirus exposure and HLA in healthy donors. This clonotype was sampled from a man younger than 30 in good health and CMV-seropositive. Sequenced sample: PBMCs. This sequence joins TRBV7-2 and TRBJ2-7; the D gene is possibly TRBD2 (5 bases). The DNA of the CDR3 is TGTGCCAGCAGCCGGATGTTCCTAGCTTCTATTTACGAGCAGTACTTC. Protein sequence: CASSRMFLASIYEQYF.